The 18 T cell receptor beta chains below come from one sample, sequenced in a study of T cells after yellow fever vaccination. From the 5' RACE reads, TCRdb called clonotypes with MiXCR, one entry per CDR3 protein. The table lists 150,000 to 200,000 distinct CDR3 sequences, approximately 6.2% of them singletons. The sample consisted of CD4+ T cells sorted from PBMCs, taken on the day of the first yellow fever vaccination. The receptors derive from a young man who received the YFV17D yellow fever vaccine.

This clonotype has a handful of counts. The rearrangement links TRBV5-1 to TRBJ1-1; D gene ambiguous. The CDR3 loop spans 13 amino acids. With 2 bases removed from V and 0 bases from J, the gap between germline ends came to 5 bases. Looked up from germline, CDR1 is SGHRS and CDR2 is YFSETQ. CDR3 nucleotides: TGCGCCAGCAGCTTCACGCTGAACACTGAAGCTTTCTTT. It encodes CASSFTLNTEAFF. Drawing the rest from reference TRBV5-1 and TRBJ1-1, the complete variable domain is KAGVTQTPRYLIKTRGQQVTLSCSPISGHRSVSWYQQTPGQGLQFLFEYFSETQRNKGNFPGRFSGRQFSNSRSEMNVSTLELGDSALYLCASSFTLNTEAFFGQGTRLTVV.

In regard to this clonotype: At one of its ends the junction is not consistent with the germline gene, which may arise from a read error. The rearrangement links TRBV6-2 or TRBV6-3 to TRBJ2-6; D possibly corresponds to TRBD1 (5 bases). Germline V lookup: CDR1 MNHEY, CDR2 SVGEGT. This CDR3 spans 15 amino acids. The CDR3 DNA reads TGTGCCAGCAGTTACTCGACGGCTGGGGCCTACGTCCTGACTTTC. This translates into CASSYSTAGAYVLTF.

The chain is built from TRBV18 and TRBJ2-3; the D gene is possibly TRBD2 (6 bases). CDR1 is KGHSH and CDR2 is LQKENI in the germline V gene. The CDR3 contains 15 residues. Trimming took off 6 bases at V and 3 bases at J, with 16 bases between the two ends. The CDR3 loop is CASSPGVVRTDTQYF. The CDR3 DNA sequence: TGTGCCAGCTCCCCGGGGGTGGTCCGGACAGATACGCAGTATTTT.

Comment on this clonotype: It may be a read error: a sequence one base away is much more abundant. The chain is built from TRBV28 and TRBJ1-5, with a weak D call TRBD1 (5 bases). The V end was cut by 3 bases, the J end by 11 bases, with 11 bases between. Germline V gene data show CDR1 as MDHEN and CDR2 as SYDVKM. This CDR3 region has 12 residues. CDR3 sequence: CASSFRGSAQHF. The CDR3 DNA follows: TGTGCCAGCAGTTTCCGGGGGTCGGCCCAGCATTTT.

A remark on this clonotype: Given a much more abundant clone one base away, this may be a read error. The genes are TRBV4-1 and TRBJ2-7, with D perhaps matching TRBD2 (6 bases). Germline V gene data show CDR1 as MGHRA and CDR2 as YSYEKL. The V gene lost 0 bases and the J gene lost 1 base, with 7 bases spanning the gap. The CDR3 sequence is 14 residues long. The CDR3 region has the DNA TGCGCCAGCAGCCAAGAGACTAGATCCTACGAGCAGTACGTC. Amino acid sequence: CASSQETRSYEQYV.

The chain recombines TRBV7-2 with TRBJ2-5; 15 bases fit TRBD2. The germline V gene encodes CDR1 SGHTA and CDR2 FQGNSA. The CDR3 consists of 16 residues. The V segment lost 4 bases and the J segment 4 bases; nucleotides outside the gene matches: 4. CDR3 DNA: TGTGCCAGCAGCTCGGGACTAGCGGGGGGTCGAGAGACCCAGTACTTC. This sequence encodes CASSSGLAGGRETQYF.

The rearrangement links TRBV5-4 to TRBJ2-5; TRBD2 aligns across 8 bases. CDR3 length equals 13 residues. The junction had 5 bases not matched to a gene; V was cut back by 5 bases and J by 5 bases. CDR1 and CDR2 (germline): SGHNT, YYREEE (reference sequence). The CDR3 loop is CASSEGLVETQYF. The CDR3 bases are TGTGCCAGCAGTGAGGGACTAGTCGAGACCCAGTACTTC. Filled out from reference TRBV5-4 and TRBJ2-5, the complete variable domain reads ETGVTQSPTHLIKTRGQQVTLRCSSQSGHNTVSWYQQALGQGPQFIFQYYREEENGRGNFPPRFSGLQFPNYSSELNVNALELDDSALYLCASSEGLVETQYFGPGTRLLVL.

This clonotype has just a few counts. The chain joins TRBV20-1 to TRBJ1-6, with 7 nucleotides matching TRBD1. Looked up from germline, CDR1 is DFQATT and CDR2 is SNEGSKA (reference sequence). Trimming removed 0 bases from V and 4 bases from J; junction bases left unmatched: 0. The CDR3 totals 14 residues. The CDR3 sequence: CSAREDRYNSPLHF. Written as DNA, the CDR3 is TGCAGTGCTAGAGAGGACAGGTATAATTCACCCCTCCACTTT.

This clonotype was detected many times. The chain carries TRBV5-1 and TRBJ2-7, with 7 bases that match TRBD2. The CDR3 loop spans 14 amino acids. The junction had 7 bases not matched to a gene; V was cut back by 4 bases and J by 3 bases. Germline V gene data show CDR1 as SGHRS and CDR2 as YFSETQ. CDR3: CASSILAGDYEQYV. DNA for the CDR3: TGCGCCAGCAGCATCCTCGCGGGGGACTACGAGCAGTACGTC.

V gene TRBV29-1 combines with J gene TRBJ1-4; D is ambiguous. CDR1 and CDR2 (germline): SQVTM, ANQGSEA. Trimming took 3 bases from V and 3 from J, leaving 11 bases between them. This CDR3 comprises 14 residues. This CDR3 reads CSVEWGTPNEKLFF. Here the CDR3 DNA reads TGCAGCGTTGAGTGGGGTACCCCTAATGAAAAACTGTTTTTT. Drawing the rest from reference TRBV29-1 and TRBJ1-4, the complete variable domain is SAVISQKPSRDICQRGTSLTIQCQVDSQVTMMFWYRQQPGQSLTLIATANQGSEATYESGFVIDKFPISRPNLTFSTLTVSNMSPEDSSIYLCSVEWGTPNEKLFFGSGTQLSVL.

This clonotype appeared a few times. The chain has TRBV6-2 or TRBV6-3 and TRBJ1-5, with 9 bases fitting TRBD1. The CDR3 has 17 residues. Germline CDR1 is MNHEY and CDR2 is SVGEGT. Unmatched junction bases numbered 11, after V lost 6 bases and J lost 2 bases. The CDR3 nucleotides read TGTGCCAGCAGAGACGGACAGGGGATTGTGGGCAATCAGCCCCAGCATTTT. It is translated as CASRDGQGIVGNQPQHF.

At least ten counts were recorded for this clonotype. The rearrangement uses TRBV28 and TRBJ1-2; no clear D gene. CDR1 is MDHEN, CDR2 SYDVKM, per germline. With 3 bases removed from V and 8 bases from J, the gap between germline ends came to 10 bases. This CDR3 comprises 12 residues. CDR3 loop: CASSFGVDGYTF. In DNA, the CDR3 is TGTGCCAGCAGTTTTGGGGTAGACGGCTACACCTTC.

The table lists this clonotype with a few counts. This sequence joins TRBV4-3 and TRBJ1-2; no clear D. Germline assignment: CDR1 LGHNA and CDR2 YSLEER. This CDR3 comprises 14 residues. Trimming left V 0 bases short and J 2 bases short, with 7 bases between. CDR3 sequence (DNA): TGCGCCAGCAGCCAAGATCCAGTAAACTATGGCTACACCTTC. Its translation is CASSQDPVNYGYTF.

Many counts were recorded for this clonotype. The V and J genes are TRBV7-2 and TRBJ2-1, with D unresolved. Germline CDR1 SGHTA, CDR2 FQGNSA. This CDR3 region has 14 residues. V gave up 5 bases and J gave up 9 bases, with 17 bases separating them. CDR3 in amino acids: CASSPSELYGEQFF. The CDR3 DNA follows: TGTGCCAGCAGCCCTTCGGAGCTCTACGGTGAGCAGTTCTTC.

This clonotype showed up many times. The J gene is TRBJ1-1, the V gene TRBV12-3 or TRBV12-4; D is unclear. V lost 3 bases, J lost 6 bases, and 17 bases lay in between. CDR3 size: 15 residues. DNA of the CDR3: TGTGCCAGCAGTTTCTTCGCAGGTCGGGTGGCTGAAGCTTTCTTT. Translation: CASSFFAGRVAEAFF.

This clonotype was seen more than once but under ten times. The genes are TRBV7-2 and TRBJ2-3, with 10 positions matching TRBD2. Germline V gives CDR1 SGHTA, CDR2 FQGNSA. The V gene end was trimmed by 3 bases and the J gene end by 4 bases; junction bases not matched to a gene: 10. The CDR3 has 17 amino acids. CDR3 DNA sequence: TGTGCCAGCAGCTTCCCGCTAGGGACTAGCGCCGCAGATACGCAGTATTTT. Encoded protein: CASSFPLGTSAADTQYF.

As to this clonotype: With a much larger clone just one base away, this may be a read error. The chain is built from TRBV5-6 and TRBJ2-7; unclear D gene. From germline, CDR1 is SGHDT and CDR2 YYEEEE. This CDR3 is 13 amino acids long. V lost 2 bases, J lost 0 bases, and 6 bases lay in between. In nucleotides, the CDR3 is TGTGCCAGCAGCTTAGTCGCCTCCTACGAGCAGTACTTC. Amino acids: CASSLVASYEQYF.

This chain links TRBV3-1 with TRBJ2-1, with TRBD2 matching over 8 bases. Looked up from germline, CDR1 is LGHDT and CDR2 is YNNKEL (reference sequence). CDR3 length: 15 amino acids. V was clipped by 2 bases and J by 6 bases; unmatched bases: 6. As DNA, the CDR3 is TGTGCCAGCAGCCAACAACGGGGGGGTATCAATGAGCAGTTCTTC. The encoded protein is CASSQQRGGINEQFF.